This TCR beta chain stems from a study of cytomegalovirus exposure and HLA in healthy donors. General study findings and limits: Confirmation in vitro established that a few CMV-associated chains were specific for CMV antigens. Available immune exposure information covered CMV serostatus only.

This clone was found a few times. Its specificity is unknown. PCR was performed using 60 Vbeta and 13 Jbeta primers. Libraries were prepared by immunoSEQ multiplex PCR; TCRdb keeps only in-frame clonotypes and omits some of them. The sample consists of 210,000 or so clones, 76% of them appearing once. The V gene's germline CDR1 is MNHNS and CDR2 SASEGT. This CDR3 has 15 amino acids. The J segment lost 0 bases and the V segment lost 2 bases, leaving 0 bases of the junction unmatched. The receptor's source is a man between 18 and 35 years old in good health and CMV-seronegative. Sequencing input: PBMCs. The chain links TRBV6-1 to TRBJ2-1; TRBD2 agrees at 8 bases. In DNA, the CDR3 is TGTGCCAGCAGTGAACTAGCGGGCTCCTACAATGAGCAGTTCTTC. It specifies CASSELAGSYNEQFF.